The clone carrying this TCR beta chain was seen only a few times. This sample was included in a study of CD8 T cells in ankylosing spondylitis. Germline V gene lookup returns CDR1 SGHVS and CDR2 FQNEAQ. The length of the CDR3 is 15 residues. With 5 bases removed from V and 6 bases from J, the gap between germline ends came to 19 bases. TCRdb processed the 5' RACE reads anew with MiXCR; each CDR3 protein has one entry. The sample lists just over 150,000 distinct CDR3 sequences; approximately 16% were seen once. This TCR derives from a male donor with ankylosing spondylitis or in good health (not recorded which). The chain recombines TRBV7-8 with TRBJ2-5, with no clear D. The sequenced sample was blood, either unsorted or a sorted T cell fraction (not recorded which). In nucleotides, the CDR3 is TGTGCCAGCAGCGACCCAGGACCTTTTATAAAGACCCAGTACTTC. It is translated as CASSDPGPFIKTQYF.